This T cell receptor beta chain came from a study of monozygotic twins with cystic fibrosis. Sequenced by immunoSEQ multiplex PCR; TCRdb stores in-frame clones only, minus some. The repertoire holds about 9,100 clones, about nine tenths seen once, with more than 4.5% in the top ten. Germline CDR1 and CDR2: SGDLS and YYNGEE. The CDR3 totals 15 residues. Trimming removed 4 bases from V and 6 bases from J; junction bases left unmatched: 7. As concerns this clone: Its specificity is unknown.

Overall study findings and caveats: Shared CDR3 numbers were not associated with age, concordance or severity. The repertoire was suggested to be naive-dominated, clonality median roughly 0.0091. Monozygotic CF twin pairs shared significantly more nucleotide-identical clonotypes than unrelated CF individuals did.

The sequenced sample consisted of blood. The receptor's source is a boy younger than 10 with cystic fibrosis. V and J are TRBV9 and TRBJ1-5; TRBD1 agrees at 10 bases. CDR3 coding DNA: TGTGCCAGCAGCTTCGGGACAGGGGAAGGTCAGCCCCAGCATTTT. It encodes CASSFGTGEGQPQHF.